Shown below are 21 T cell receptor beta chains from a single sample sequenced in a study of blood T cell repertoires in COVID-19. The assay was immunoSEQ multiplex PCR, and TCRdb's table has in-frame clones only and misses some. The sample includes 200,000 or so clones, roughly 80% of them seen just once. The specimen sequenced was peripheral blood. Every receptor here comes from a woman aged 80 or over with COVID-19, enrolled during active disease.

The CDR3 DNA sequence: TGTGCCAGCGTTACTATGAACACTGAAGCTTTCTTT. Protein sequence: CASVTMNTEAFF. This chain joins TRBV28 and TRBJ1-1; D not certain. The V gene lost 8 bases and the J gene lost 0 bases, with 7 bases spanning the gap. Germline V CDR1 and CDR2: MDHEN, SYDVKM. This CDR3 spans 12 amino acids.

V and J are TRBV3-1 (or the pseudogene TRBV3-2) and TRBJ1-2; D is ambiguous. Per the germline V gene, CDR1 is LGHDT and CDR2 is YNNKEL (reference sequence). Trimming took off 4 bases at V and 2 bases at J, with 5 bases between the two ends. The CDR3 has 12 amino acids. CDR3 amino acids: CASSPGNYGYTF. The CDR3 DNA reads as TGTGCCAGCAGCCCCGGGAACTATGGCTACACCTTC.

The chain uses TRBV19 and TRBJ2-1, with 9 bases lining up with TRBD2. After removal of 6 bases from V and 10 bases from J, the junction contained 16 bases not matched to a gene. The CDR3 totals 16 residues. Germline V gene lookup returns CDR1 LNHDA and CDR2 SQIVND (reference sequence). The CDR3 DNA sequence: TGTGCCAGTAGCCTCGGAACGGCTAGCGGGACGAGGGAGCAGTTCTTC. This sequence encodes CASSLGTASGTREQFF.

Comment on this clone: At one boundary the junction diverges from the germline segment, which might be a read error. This chain links TRBV11-2 with TRBJ2-3; 10 bases agree with TRBD2. CDR3 length: 15 amino acids. Germline CDR1 SGHAT, CDR2 FQNNGV. The CDR3 spells CASSLELAGINTQYF. In DNA form, the CDR3 reads TGCGCCAGCAGCTTAGAACTAGCGGGGATAAATACGCAGTATTTT.

This rearrangement joins TRBV19 to TRBJ1-5; D is possibly TRBD1 (6 bases). The CDR3 covers 15 residues. V was cut by 9 bases and J by 3 bases, with 18 bases left in between. Germline-derived CDR1 and CDR2 are LNHDA and SQIVND (reference sequence). The CDR3 bases are TGTGCCAGCAACCGGGACATAGCTTTCAATCAGCCCCAGCATTTT. Encoded protein: CASNRDIAFNQPQHF.

Only a few counts were recorded for this clone. This sequence joins TRBV28 and TRBJ1-2; 9 nucleotides agree with TRBD1. V shed 6 bases and J 8 bases; nucleotides not matched to a gene: 10. Germline CDR1 is MDHEN and CDR2 is SYDVKM. This CDR3 is 14 amino acids long. In nucleotides, the CDR3 is TGTGCCAGCAGGTCGGGACAGGGACCCCGCGGCTACACCTTC. Its translation: CASRSGQGPRGYTF.

This clone was recorded only once. The chain couples TRBV11-2 to TRBJ2-5; TRBD1 might be the D (5 bases). Germline V gives CDR1 SGHAT, CDR2 FQNNGV. V was cut by 1 base and J by 5 bases, with 8 bases left in between. CDR3 length: 13 amino acids. CDR3 nucleotide sequence: TGTGCCAGCAGCTTAGGGGGCCGGGAGACCCAGTACTTC. As protein: CASSLGGRETQYF.

This clone was picked up a small number of times. The genes are TRBV4-3 and TRBJ1-2; D call uncertain. V shed 0 bases and J shed 4 bases, with 21 bases lying between them. The CDR3 consists of 18 residues. Germline V gene sequence: CDR1 LGHNA, CDR2 YSLEER. CDR3 amino acids: CASSQDFTRRGSAYGYTF. The CDR3 region has the DNA TGCGCCAGCAGCCAAGATTTTACCCGGAGAGGGTCGGCCTATGGCTACACCTTC.

This clone was observed at least ten times. The chain is built from TRBV30 and TRBJ1-2, with a weak D call TRBD1 (6 bases). Per germline, CDR1 GTSNPN and CDR2 SVGIG (reference sequence). V lost 1 base, J lost 5 bases, and 23 bases lay in between. The CDR3 is 17 amino acids. The CDR3 spells CAWSDPSTGGRSYGYTF. The CDR3, as DNA: TGTGCCTGGAGTGATCCCTCGACAGGCGGCCGGTCTTATGGCTACACCTTC.

The rearrangement joins TRBV6-5 to TRBJ1-6, with D perhaps matching TRBD1 (6 bases). V lost 4 bases and J 9 bases, leaving 19 bases between the germline ends. The V gene's germline CDR1 is MNHEY and CDR2 SVGAGI. CDR3 length: 16 amino acids. The CDR3 region is CASSFTRGIIGSPLHF. The DNA of the CDR3 is TGTGCCAGCAGTTTTACGAGGGGGATAATCGGTTCACCCCTCCACTTT.

The chain uses TRBV2 and TRBJ1-2, with D perhaps matching TRBD1 (5 bases). With 1 base removed from V and 2 bases from J, the gap between germline ends came to 14 bases. This CDR3 region has 16 residues. Per the germline V gene, CDR1 is SNHLY and CDR2 is FYNNEI. CDR3 bases: TGTGCCAGCAGTGAAGGAGCCAGGGCGGGGAACTATGGCTACACCTTC. It translates to CASSEGARAGNYGYTF.

This clone was counted many times. The J gene is TRBJ1-3, the V gene TRBV28; D remains unclear. This CDR3 spans 12 amino acids. Per germline, CDR1 MDHEN and CDR2 SYDVKM. The V gene lost 5 bases and the J gene lost 1 base, with 3 bases spanning the gap. The CDR3 region is CASSPSGNTIYF. The CDR3 coding sequence is TGTGCCAGCAGTCCGTCTGGAAACACCATATATTTT.

This clone was detected only a few times. The chain recombines TRBV29-1 with TRBJ1-2; 9 bases align to TRBD1. V lost 6 bases and J lost 0; bases outside the gene matches: 2. CDR1 and CDR2 (germline): SQVTM, ANQGSEA. The CDR3 covers 13 residues. DNA of the CDR3: TGCAGCGTGGGGACAGGGACTAACTATGGCTACACCTTC. Translation gives CSVGTGTNYGYTF.

CDR3 region: CASGGLVETQYF. The DNA for the CDR3 is TGTGCCAGCGGGGGACTTGTCGAGACCCAGTACTTC. The rearrangement joins TRBV7-2 to TRBJ2-5, with D maybe TRBD2 (6 bases). This CDR3 has 12 amino acids. From germline, CDR1 is SGHTA and CDR2 FQGNSA. The germline V and J ends were trimmed by 8 bases and 5 bases, with 12 bases remaining between them.

Turning to this clone: A junction boundary mismatches the germline segment, possibly from a read error. The genes are TRBV18 and TRBJ1-2; no definite D call. Germline CDR1 KGHSH, CDR2 LQKENI. This CDR3 contains 16 residues. The CDR3 is CASSPVWKSEEYDYTF. CDR3 coding DNA: TGTGCCAGCTCACCGGTGTGGAAGTCGGAGGAATATGACTACACCTTC.

V is TRBV5-8 and J is TRBJ2-5; 11 bases match TRBD1. Germline V CDR1 and CDR2: SGHTS, YDEGEE. The J segment lost 1 base and the V segment lost 3 bases, leaving 5 bases of the junction unmatched. There are 16 residues in the CDR3. This chain's CDR3 is CASSSGQGAPQETQYF. DNA of the CDR3: TGTGCCAGCAGCTCTGGACAGGGGGCTCCCCAAGAGACCCAGTACTTC.

This clone was counted many times. This chain connects TRBV18 to TRBJ1-3; D gene ambiguous. The CDR3 runs to 14 residues. Trimming took 0 bases from V and 4 from J, leaving 7 bases between them. Germline lookup yields CDR1 KGHSH and CDR2 LQKENI. CDR3 sequence: CASSPPVGGNTIYF. The CDR3 DNA reads TGTGCCAGCTCACCACCGGTTGGCGGAAACACCATATATTTT.

The chain carries TRBV5-1 and TRBJ1-2, with D possibly TRBD1 on 5 matching bases. Germline values: CDR1 SGHRS, CDR2 YFSETQ. The CDR3 is 14 residues long. Trimming cost V 0 bases and J 4 bases, with 10 bases left between them. The CDR3 sequence: CASSLGDSVYGYTF. CDR3 DNA sequence: TGCGCCAGCAGCTTGGGGGACTCGGTCTATGGCTACACCTTC.

Here the CDR3 reads CASSYGGAQETQYF. In nucleotides, the CDR3 is TGTGCCAGCAGCTATGGCGGGGCACAAGAGACCCAGTACTTC. This sequence joins TRBV5-8 and TRBJ2-5; tentative D call: TRBD2 (6 bases). Trimming left V 3 bases short and J 2 bases short, with 11 bases between. Germline V lookup: CDR1 SGHTS, CDR2 YDEGEE. This CDR3 has 14 residues.

In its sample, this clone was seen once. J is TRBJ2-7 and V is TRBV14; TRBD2 matches 9 bases. The CDR3 loop spans 14 amino acids. The germline V gene has CDR1 SGHDN and CDR2 FVKESK. Unmatched junction bases numbered 9, after V lost 8 bases and J lost 4 bases. The CDR3 DNA reads TGTGCCAGCCGAGGGTGCGGGAGGGAATACGAGCAGTACTTC. Its protein product is CASRGCGREYEQYF.

V and J are TRBV19 and TRBJ2-2, with 8 nucleotides matching TRBD2. The junction had 9 bases not matched to a gene; V was cut back by 5 bases and J by 1 base. This CDR3 contains 17 residues. Germline V gene sequence: CDR1 LNHDA, CDR2 SQIVND (reference sequence). The CDR3, as DNA: TGTGCCAGTAGTCCAGGTTGGCTAGCGGGGAACACCGGGGAGCTGTTTTTT. This sequence encodes CASSPGWLAGNTGELFF.